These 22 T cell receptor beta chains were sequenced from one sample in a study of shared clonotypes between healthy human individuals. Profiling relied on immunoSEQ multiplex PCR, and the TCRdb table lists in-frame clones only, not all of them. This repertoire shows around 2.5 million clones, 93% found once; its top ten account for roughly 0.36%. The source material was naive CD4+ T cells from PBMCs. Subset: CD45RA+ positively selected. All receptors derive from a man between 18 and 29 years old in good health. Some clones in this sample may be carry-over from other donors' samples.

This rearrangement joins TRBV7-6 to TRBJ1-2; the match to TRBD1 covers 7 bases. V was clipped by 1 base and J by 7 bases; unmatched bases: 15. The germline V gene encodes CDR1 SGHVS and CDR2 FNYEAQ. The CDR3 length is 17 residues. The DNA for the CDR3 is TGTGCCAGCAGCTTAGATGGCCTGGCCCTGACAGGGCCTGGCTACACCTTC. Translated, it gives CASSLDGLALTGPGYTF.

CDR3 residues: CASSHPGLASTDTQYF. The CDR3 coding sequence is TGTGCCAGCAGCCACCCGGGACTAGCGAGCACAGATACGCAGTATTTT. The rearrangement joins TRBV6-6 to TRBJ2-3; 10 bases are shared with TRBD2. V shed 6 bases and J 0 bases; nucleotides not matched to a gene: 6. Germline loops: CDR1 MNHNY, CDR2 SVGAGI (reference sequence). The CDR3 is 16 residues long.

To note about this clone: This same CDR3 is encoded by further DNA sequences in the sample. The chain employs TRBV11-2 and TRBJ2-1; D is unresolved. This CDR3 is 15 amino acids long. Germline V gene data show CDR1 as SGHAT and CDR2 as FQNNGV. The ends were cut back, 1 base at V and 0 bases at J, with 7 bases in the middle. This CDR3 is CASSLGGSSYNEQFF. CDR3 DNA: TGTGCCAGCAGCTTAGGGGGAAGCTCCTACAATGAGCAGTTCTTC.

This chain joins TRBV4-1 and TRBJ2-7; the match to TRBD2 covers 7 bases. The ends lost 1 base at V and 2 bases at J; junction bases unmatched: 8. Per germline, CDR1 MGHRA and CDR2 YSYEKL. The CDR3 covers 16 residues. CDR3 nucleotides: TGCGCCAGCAGCCAAGGTAACGGGAGGCCCACCTACGAGCAGTACTTC. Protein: CASSQGNGRPTYEQYF.

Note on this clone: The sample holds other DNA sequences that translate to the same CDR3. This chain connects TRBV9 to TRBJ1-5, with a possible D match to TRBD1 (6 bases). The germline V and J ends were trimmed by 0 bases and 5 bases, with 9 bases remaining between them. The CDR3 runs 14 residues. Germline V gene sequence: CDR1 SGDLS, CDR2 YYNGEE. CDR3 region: CASSVVGGDQPQHF. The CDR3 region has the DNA TGTGCCAGCAGCGTAGTAGGGGGGGATCAGCCCCAGCATTTT. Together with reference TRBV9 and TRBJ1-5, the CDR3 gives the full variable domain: DSGVTQTPKHLITATGQRVTLRCSPRSGDLSVYWYQQSLDQGLQFLIQYYNGEERAKGNILERFSAQQFPDLHSELNLSSLELGDSALYFCASSVVGGDQPQHFGDGTRLSIL.

CDR3 residues: CASSPSWSSYEQYF. As DNA, the CDR3 is TGCGCCAGCAGCCCGTCTTGGAGCTCCTACGAGCAGTACTTC. V usage is TRBV4-1 and J usage is TRBJ2-7; D is uncertain. Trimming removed 4 bases at V and 0 bases at J, with 10 bases between. Germline V gene data show CDR1 as MGHRA and CDR2 as YSYEKL. The CDR3 is 14 amino acids.

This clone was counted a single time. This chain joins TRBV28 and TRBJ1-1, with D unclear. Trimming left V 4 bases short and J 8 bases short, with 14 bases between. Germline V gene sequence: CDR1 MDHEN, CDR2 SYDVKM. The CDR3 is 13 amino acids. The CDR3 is CASSSVGPPEAFF. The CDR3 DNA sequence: TGTGCCAGCAGTTCCGTGGGCCCTCCAGAAGCTTTCTTT.

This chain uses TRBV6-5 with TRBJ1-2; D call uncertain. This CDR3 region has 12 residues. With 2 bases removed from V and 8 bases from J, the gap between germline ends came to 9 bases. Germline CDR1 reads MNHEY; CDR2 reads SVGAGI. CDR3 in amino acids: CASSYRSSGYTF. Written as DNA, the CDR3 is TGTGCCAGCAGTTACAGGTCCTCAGGCTACACCTTC.

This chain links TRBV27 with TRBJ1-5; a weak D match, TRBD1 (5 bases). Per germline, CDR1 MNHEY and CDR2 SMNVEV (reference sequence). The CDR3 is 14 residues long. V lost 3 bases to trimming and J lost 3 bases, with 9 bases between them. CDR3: CASSFSGFNQPQHF. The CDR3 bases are TGTGCCAGCAGTTTTTCAGGGTTCAATCAGCCCCAGCATTTT.

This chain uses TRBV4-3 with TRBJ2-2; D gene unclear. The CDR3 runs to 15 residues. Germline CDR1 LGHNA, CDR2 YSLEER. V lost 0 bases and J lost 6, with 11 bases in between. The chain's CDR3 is CASSQESGAAGELFF. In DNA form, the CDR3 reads TGCGCCAGCAGCCAAGAGAGTGGAGCCGCCGGGGAGCTGTTTTTT.

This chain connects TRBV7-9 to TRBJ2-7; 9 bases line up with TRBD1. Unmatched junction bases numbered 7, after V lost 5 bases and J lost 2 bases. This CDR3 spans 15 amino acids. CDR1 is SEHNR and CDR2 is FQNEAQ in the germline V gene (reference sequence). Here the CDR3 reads CASSTGTGITYEQYF. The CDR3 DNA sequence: TGTGCCAGCAGCACCGGGACAGGGATTACCTACGAGCAGTACTTC.

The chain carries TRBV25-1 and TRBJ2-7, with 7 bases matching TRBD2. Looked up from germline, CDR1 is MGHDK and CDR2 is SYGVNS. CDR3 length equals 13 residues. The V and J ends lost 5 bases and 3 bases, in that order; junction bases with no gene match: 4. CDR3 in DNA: TGTGCCAGCAGTCCTCCGGGAGGCTACGAGCAGTACTTC. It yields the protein CASSPPGGYEQYF.

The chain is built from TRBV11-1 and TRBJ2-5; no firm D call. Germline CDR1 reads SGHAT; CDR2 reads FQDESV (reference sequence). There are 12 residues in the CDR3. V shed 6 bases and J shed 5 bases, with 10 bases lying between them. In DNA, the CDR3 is TGTGCCAGCAGTCACCCTTCGGAGACCCAGTACTTC. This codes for CASSHPSETQYF.

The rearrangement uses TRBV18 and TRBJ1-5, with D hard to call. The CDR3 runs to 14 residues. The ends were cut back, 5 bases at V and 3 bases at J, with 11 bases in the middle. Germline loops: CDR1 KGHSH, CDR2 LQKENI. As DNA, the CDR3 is TGTGCCAGCTCAAGGGCGCCAGACAATCAGCCCCAGCATTTT. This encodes CASSRAPDNQPQHF. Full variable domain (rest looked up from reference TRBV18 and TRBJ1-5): NAGVMQNPRHLVRRRGQEARLRCSPMKGHSHVYWYRQLPEEGLKFMVYLQKENIIDESGMPKERFSAEFPKEGPSILRIQQVVRGDSAAYFCASSRAPDNQPQHFGDGTRLSIL.

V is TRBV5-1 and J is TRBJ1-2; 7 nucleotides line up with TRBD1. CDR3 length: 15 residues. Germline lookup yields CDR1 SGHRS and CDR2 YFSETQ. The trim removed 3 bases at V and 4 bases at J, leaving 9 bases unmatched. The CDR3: CASSWTLQGPYGYTF. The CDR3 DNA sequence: TGCGCCAGCAGCTGGACCTTACAGGGGCCCTATGGCTACACCTTC.

The chain's CDR3 is CASSARTSSYNEQFF. The CDR3 DNA follows: TGTGCCAGCAGCGCCAGGACAAGCTCCTACAATGAGCAGTTCTTC. The chain employs TRBV7-3 and TRBJ2-1; D perhaps matches TRBD1 (5 bases). V was clipped by 5 bases and J by 0 bases, with 11 bases between them. This CDR3 comprises 15 residues. CDR1 SGHTA and CDR2 FQGTGA come from the germline V gene.

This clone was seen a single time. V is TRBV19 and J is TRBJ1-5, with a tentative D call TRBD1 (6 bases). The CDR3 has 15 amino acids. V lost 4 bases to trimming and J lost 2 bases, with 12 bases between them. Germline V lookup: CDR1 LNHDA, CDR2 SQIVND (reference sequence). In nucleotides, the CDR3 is TGTGCCAGTAGTACCGACAGGATGGGCAATCAGCCCCAGCATTTT. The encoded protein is CASSTDRMGNQPQHF.

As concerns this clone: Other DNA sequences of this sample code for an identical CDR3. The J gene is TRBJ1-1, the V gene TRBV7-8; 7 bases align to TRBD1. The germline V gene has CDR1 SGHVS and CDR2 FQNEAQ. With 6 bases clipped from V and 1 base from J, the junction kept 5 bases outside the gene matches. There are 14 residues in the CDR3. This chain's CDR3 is CASSLRTGNTEAFF. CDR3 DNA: TGTGCCAGCAGTCTCCGGACAGGGAACACTGAAGCTTTCTTT.

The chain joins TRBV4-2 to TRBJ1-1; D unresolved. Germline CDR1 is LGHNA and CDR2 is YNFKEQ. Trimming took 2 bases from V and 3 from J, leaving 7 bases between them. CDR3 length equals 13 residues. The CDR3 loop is CASSQPPDTEAFF. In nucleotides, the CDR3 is TGTGCCAGCAGCCAACCTCCCGACACTGAAGCTTTCTTT.

The CDR3 sequence: CASSLAGTTNTGELFF. The CDR3 DNA reads TGTGCCAGCAGCCTGGCGGGGACAACGAACACCGGGGAGCTGTTTTTT. The chain couples TRBV4-2 to TRBJ2-2; D tentatively reads TRBD1 or TRBD2 (6 bases each). V lost 4 bases and J 0 bases, leaving 12 bases between the germline ends. There are 16 residues in the CDR3. Germline V gives CDR1 LGHNA, CDR2 YNFKEQ.

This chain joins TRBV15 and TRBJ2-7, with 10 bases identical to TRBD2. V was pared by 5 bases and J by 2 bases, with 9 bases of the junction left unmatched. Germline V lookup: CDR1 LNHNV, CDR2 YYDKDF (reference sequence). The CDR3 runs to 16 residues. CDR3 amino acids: CATSSYRTSGAYEQYF. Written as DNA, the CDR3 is TGTGCCACCAGCTCATATCGGACTAGCGGTGCCTACGAGCAGTACTTC.

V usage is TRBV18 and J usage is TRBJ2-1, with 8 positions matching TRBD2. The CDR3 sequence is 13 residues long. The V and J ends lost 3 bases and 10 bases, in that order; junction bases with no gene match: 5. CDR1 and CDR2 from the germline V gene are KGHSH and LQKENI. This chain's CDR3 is CASSPRLAGEQFF. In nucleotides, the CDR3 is TGTGCCAGCTCACCCCGGCTAGCGGGCGAGCAGTTCTTC.